This T cell receptor (beta chain) was identified during a study of CD8 T cells in Susac syndrome. About the study: Within the sequenced Susac syndrome patient group, over 5 exhibited active disease and roughly eight were in remission. Study-level findings and limits: The CD4+ T cell repertoires in Susac syndrome were not clonally expanded.

It was with random hexamers that about 0.45 to 1 ug RNA was reverse transcribed. Across 54 Vbeta and 13 Jbeta, immunoSEQ multiplex PCR amplified TCR beta CDR3. One entry per CDR3 protein, called by TCRdb with MiXCR from the immunoSEQ multiplex PCR reads. The profile shows under 150,000 distinct CDR3 sequences, around 95% of them singletons. Trimming at V came to 4 bases and at J to 4 bases, leaving 7 bases not matched to a gene. The V gene's germline CDR1 is LGHDT and CDR2 YNNKEL (reference sequence). This CDR3 spans 16 amino acids. With respect to this clonotype: As yet, its antigen is unknown.

Negative isolation was used for CD8+ and CD4+ T cells, and FACS enrichment was applied to TEMRA cells. The specimen sequenced was CD4+ T cells from PBMCs. The rearrangement uses TRBV3-1 and TRBJ2-1; 10 bases are a match to TRBD2. This sequence was found in a human donor with Susac syndrome. The CDR3 DNA sequence: TGTGCCAGCAGCCCCCAAGCGGGAGGGGTTTACAATGAGCAGTTCTTC. This codes for CASSPQAGGVYNEQFF.